Following are 26 T cell receptor beta chains from one sample sequenced in a study of shared clonotypes between healthy human individuals. Assay: immunoSEQ multiplex PCR; the TCRdb copy retains only in-frame clones and omits some. There are 400,000 to 600,000 clones in the sample; about 80% occur only once, and 9.5% to 15% lies in the top ten. The sample taken for sequencing was PBMCs. These receptors all stem from a woman between 40 and 50 years old in good health. Some clones in this sample may be carry-over from other donors' samples.

J is TRBJ2-5 and V is TRBV5-6; 9 bases are a match to TRBD2. CDR1 and CDR2 (germline): SGHDT, YYEEEE. CDR3 length equals 17 residues. The J segment lost 5 bases and the V segment lost 1 base, leaving 12 bases of the junction unmatched. CDR3: CASSLRGAGGAKETQYF. The CDR3 bases are TGTGCCAGCAGCTTGAGAGGAGCGGGAGGAGCGAAGGAGACCCAGTACTTC.

This clone was seen only a few times. The chain combines TRBV5-6 with TRBJ1-4; a weak D match, TRBD1 (5 bases). V was shortened by 1 base and J by 8 bases, with 9 bases between the two germline ends. This CDR3 region has 13 residues. Germline V gene sequence: CDR1 SGHDT, CDR2 YYEEEE. The CDR3 is CASSLYGGEKLFF. CDR3 in DNA: TGTGCCAGCAGCTTGTACGGGGGGGAAAAACTGTTTTTT.

The rearrangement links TRBV4-3 to TRBJ1-2; D not resolved. The germline CDR1 and CDR2 sequences are LGHNA and YSLEER. Between the trimmed V and J ends, which lost 8 bases and 2 bases, there was a span of 21 bases. This CDR3 has 16 residues. The CDR3 reads CASGGGPRAGNYGYTF. In nucleotides, the CDR3 is TGCGCCAGCGGAGGAGGCCCTCGAGCAGGAAACTATGGCTACACCTTC.

CDR3 residues: CASRDTGSSQPQHF. The DNA for the CDR3 is TGTGCCAGCAGGGACACAGGGTCAAGTCAGCCCCAGCATTTT. The chain is built from TRBV28 and TRBJ1-5, with a weak D call TRBD1 (6 bases). CDR1 and CDR2 (germline): MDHEN, SYDVKM. The CDR3 totals 14 residues. V dropped 6 bases and J dropped 6 bases, with 15 bases sitting between them.

This chain links TRBV5-1 with TRBJ2-3; D is perhaps TRBD1 (6 bases). Germline CDR1 SGHRS, CDR2 YFSETQ. Deletions cut 2 bases from V and 0 bases from J, with 13 bases between. The CDR3 runs 16 residues. CDR3 in amino acids: CASSLLGQLSTDTQYF. Written as DNA, the CDR3 is TGCGCCAGCAGCTTACTCGGACAGTTGAGCACAGATACGCAGTATTTT. The full variable domain, completed using reference TRBV5-1 and TRBJ2-3, is KAGVTQTPRYLIKTRGQQVTLSCSPISGHRSVSWYQQTPGQGLQFLFEYFSETQRNKGNFPGRFSGRQFSNSRSEMNVSTLELGDSALYLCASSLLGQLSTDTQYFGPGTRLTVL.

V is TRBV6-1 and J is TRBJ1-4; D gene ambiguous. Germline V lookup: CDR1 MNHNS, CDR2 SASEGT. The CDR3 is 13 residues long. V lost 8 bases and J 7 bases, leaving 14 bases between the germline ends. CDR3: CASRTRASEKLFF. The DNA of the CDR3 is TGTGCCAGCCGGACTCGGGCCAGTGAAAAACTGTTTTTT.

The chain combines TRBV25-1 with TRBJ2-7; D call uncertain. Between the trimmed V and J ends, which lost 1 base and 5 bases, there was a span of 12 bases. Germline lookup yields CDR1 MGHDK and CDR2 SYGVNS. The CDR3 totals 14 residues. As DNA, the CDR3 is TGTGCCAGCAGTGAATTCTTAGGGTCCAACGAGCAGTACTTC. Amino acid sequence: CASSEFLGSNEQYF.

CDR3 DNA: TGCGCCAGCAGCCGAACTACAGGGGGCCCCGGGGAGCTGTTTTTT. This codes for CASSRTTGGPGELFF. This chain links TRBV5-1 with TRBJ2-2; 9 bases agree with TRBD1. After removal of 4 bases from V and 6 bases from J, the junction contained 7 bases not matched to a gene. The germline V gene encodes CDR1 SGHRS and CDR2 YFSETQ. The length of the CDR3 is 15 residues.

This clone was counted between two and nine times. The chain carries TRBV19 and TRBJ1-1; D not resolved. Per germline, CDR1 LNHDA and CDR2 SQIVND (reference sequence). The CDR3 is made up of 13 amino acids. The V end was cut by 7 bases, the J end by 0 bases, with 9 bases between. CDR3 bases: TGTGCCAGTAAGCAGAGCATGAACACTGAAGCTTTCTTT. Translated, it gives CASKQSMNTEAFF.

This clone was counted a few times. The chain joins TRBV7-9 to TRBJ2-2; 12 positions agree with TRBD2. The CDR3 spans 16 residues. V shed 5 bases and J 7 bases; nucleotides not matched to a gene: 8. CDR1 SEHNR and CDR2 FQNEAQ come from the germline V gene (reference sequence). CDR3 nucleotides: TGTGCCAGCAGCATCCTAGCGGGAGGGCCAGTCGGGGAGCTGTTTTTT. Translated, it gives CASSILAGGPVGELFF.

The genes are TRBV28 and TRBJ2-7; 7 bases agree with TRBD1. The CDR3 is made up of 14 amino acids. Germline V gene sequence: CDR1 MDHEN, CDR2 SYDVKM. J lost 3 bases, V lost 6 bases, and 8 bases had no gene match. This chain's CDR3 is CASSPTGNSYEQYF. CDR3 coding DNA: TGTGCCAGCAGCCCGACAGGGAATAGCTACGAGCAGTACTTC.

The rearrangement uses TRBV18 and TRBJ2-7; D remains unclear. CDR3 size: 15 residues. V lost 3 bases and J lost 1, with 13 bases in between. Germline CDR1 KGHSH, CDR2 LQKENI. CDR3 sequence reads: CASSPPAAPSYEQYF. DNA of the CDR3: TGTGCCAGCTCACCCCCCGCGGCTCCTTCCTACGAGCAGTACTTC. Complete variable domain (other parts from reference TRBV18 and TRBJ2-7): NAGVMQNPRHLVRRRGQEARLRCSPMKGHSHVYWYRQLPEEGLKFMVYLQKENIIDESGMPKERFSAEFPKEGPSILRIQQVVRGDSAAYFCASSPPAAPSYEQYFGPGTRLTVT.

This clone appeared a few times. The J gene is TRBJ2-1, the V gene TRBV19; TRBD2 aligns across 8 bases. The CDR3 has 16 amino acids. CDR1 and CDR2 (germline): LNHDA, SQIVND (reference sequence). The trim removed 5 bases at V and 6 bases at J, leaving 12 bases unmatched. In DNA, the CDR3 is TGTGCCAGTAGTCCGTGGCGGGAGGACTGGGGCAATGAGCAGTTCTTC. Translation: CASSPWREDWGNEQFF.

The rearrangement links TRBV6-1 to TRBJ2-7; D is perhaps TRBD1 (6 bases). V was shortened by 6 bases and J by 0 bases, with 9 bases between the two germline ends. Germline CDR1 and CDR2: MNHNS and SASEGT. There are 13 residues in the CDR3. The CDR3 DNA reads as TGTGCCAGCAGCCGGGACAACTCCTACGAGCAGTACTTC. Its translation: CASSRDNSYEQYF.

The rearrangement joins TRBV28 to TRBJ1-2; 8 bases line up with TRBD1. Germline CDR1 MDHEN, CDR2 SYDVKM. V lost 8 bases, J lost 4 bases, and 6 bases stayed unmatched. The CDR3 sequence is 13 residues long. This CDR3 reads CASCLDRVYGYTF. Written as DNA, the CDR3 is TGTGCCAGCTGTCTGGACAGGGTCTATGGCTACACCTTC.

V usage is TRBV6-1 and J usage is TRBJ2-7, with D tentatively TRBD1 (5 bases). The CDR3 spans 15 residues. Per germline, CDR1 MNHNS and CDR2 SASEGT. The germline V and J ends were trimmed by 2 bases and 5 bases, with 16 bases remaining between them. In DNA form, the CDR3 reads TGTGCCAGCAGTGAACAAAGGGGATCTTACCACGAGCAGTACTTC. Translated: CASSEQRGSYHEQYF.

The chain combines TRBV30 with TRBJ1-2, with TRBD1 matching 7 bases. The junction had 12 bases not matched to a gene; V was cut back by 5 bases and J by 9 bases. The CDR3 is 13 residues long. Germline CDR1 reads GTSNPN; CDR2 reads SVGIG (reference sequence). The CDR3 loop reads CAWVGQTHGSYTF. DNA for the CDR3: TGTGCCTGGGTGGGACAGACCCATGGAAGCTACACCTTC.

The chain joins TRBV25-1 to TRBJ2-3; tentatively, D is TRBD2 (7 bases). The CDR3 contains 16 residues. Trimming took 3 bases from V and 4 from J, leaving 17 bases between them. CDR1 and CDR2 (germline): MGHDK, SYGVNS. The chain's CDR3 is CASSDATGGLADTQYF. The CDR3 DNA reads as TGTGCCAGCAGTGACGCAACCGGGGGGCTCGCAGATACGCAGTATTTT.

The rearrangement uses TRBV7-2 and TRBJ1-4, with 11 bases lining up with TRBD1. CDR1 and CDR2 from the germline V gene are SGHTA and FQGNSA. After removal of 1 base from V and 2 bases from J, the junction contained 3 bases not matched to a gene. The CDR3 extends over 17 amino acids. CDR3 amino acids: CASSLVGQGATNEKLFF. As DNA, the CDR3 is TGTGCCAGCAGCTTAGTCGGACAGGGGGCGACTAATGAAAAACTGTTTTTT. The complete variable domain, with remaining parts taken from reference TRBV7-2 and TRBJ1-4, reads GAGVSQSPSNKVTEKGKDVELRCDPISGHTALYWYRQSLGQGLEFLIYFQGNSAPDKSGLPSDRFSAERTGGSVSTLTIQRTQQEDSAVYLCASSLVGQGATNEKLFFGSGTQLSVL.

The CDR3 DNA reads as TGTGCCAGCAGGAGGGGACTAGCGGGAGTTTCCTACGAGCAGTACTTC. Amino acid sequence: CASRRGLAGVSYEQYF. The chain employs TRBV28 and TRBJ2-7; 14 nucleotides align to TRBD2. The J segment lost 1 base and the V segment lost 6 bases, leaving 5 bases of the junction unmatched. There are 16 residues in the CDR3. Germline V gene sequence: CDR1 MDHEN, CDR2 SYDVKM.

The chain has TRBV7-9 and TRBJ1-4; the D is unclear. V shed 5 bases and J shed 4 bases, with 14 bases lying between them. Germline CDR1 SEHNR, CDR2 FQNEAQ (reference sequence). CDR3 length: 15 residues. For the CDR3, the DNA is TGTGCCAGCAGCCCTTGGGGAGACCTTAATGAAAAACTGTTTTTT. Translation gives CASSPWGDLNEKLFF. The variable domain in full, with the rest retrieved from reference TRBV7-9 and TRBJ1-4, is DTGVSQNPRHKITKRGQNVTFRCDPISEHNRLYWYRQTLGQGPEFLTYFQNEAQLEKSRLLSDRFSAERPKGSFSTLEIQRTEQGDSAMYLCASSPWGDLNEKLFFGSGTQLSVL.

The chain has TRBV2 and TRBJ2-5; D call uncertain. The CDR3 contains 14 residues. Germline-derived CDR1 and CDR2 are SNHLY and FYNNEI. V was cut by 6 bases and J by 3 bases, with 14 bases left in between. The CDR3 region is CASSNIGGEETQYF. CDR3 DNA: TGTGCCAGCAGCAATATAGGTGGGGAAGAGACCCAGTACTTC.

V gene TRBV28 combines with J gene TRBJ1-4; 8 positions match TRBD1. The J segment lost 8 bases and the V segment lost 6 bases, leaving 8 bases of the junction unmatched. The CDR3 contains 14 residues. The germline CDR1 and CDR2 sequences are MDHEN and SYDVKM. The CDR3 coding sequence is TGTGCCAGCAGAGCGCAGGGGGCCGGAGAAAAACTGTTTTTT. It encodes CASRAQGAGEKLFF.

The gene calls are TRBV19 and TRBJ1-4, with a weak D call TRBD1 (5 bases). Germline V gene lookup returns CDR1 LNHDA and CDR2 SQIVND (reference sequence). Trimming removed 3 bases at V and 8 bases at J, with 16 bases between. The CDR3 is 15 amino acids. CDR3 in DNA: TGTGCCAGTAGTATCGGGGTTTACGGGGGAGAAAAACTGTTTTTT. Translated: CASSIGVYGGEKLFF. The whole variable domain, filled in from reference TRBV19 and TRBJ1-4, reads DGGITQSPKYLFRKEGQNVTLSCEQNLNHDAMYWYRQDPGQGLRLIYYSQIVNDFQKGDIAEGYSVSREKKESFPLTVTSAQKNPTAFYLCASSIGVYGGEKLFFGSGTQLSVL.

This clone was counted between two and nine times. CDR3 in amino acids: CASSASGQGQQETQYF. The CDR3 nucleotides read TGTGCCAGCAGCGCCTCGGGACAGGGACAACAAGAGACCCAGTACTTC. J is TRBJ2-5 and V is TRBV9, with TRBD1 identical over 9 bases. V was clipped by 3 bases and J by 2 bases; unmatched bases: 8. Germline-derived CDR1 and CDR2 are SGDLS and YYNGEE. The CDR3 spans 16 residues.

The V gene is TRBV7-7, the J gene TRBJ2-3; 10 bases map to TRBD1. After removal of 5 bases from V and 2 bases from J, the junction contained 4 bases not matched to a gene. The CDR3 is made up of 15 amino acids. Germline-derived CDR1 and CDR2 are SSHAT and FNYEAQ (reference sequence). CDR3 region: CASSPGTGATDTQYF. The CDR3 nucleotides read TGTGCCAGCAGCCCAGGGACAGGGGCCACAGATACGCAGTATTTT.